This T cell receptor beta chain was obtained from a study of identical twins' blood T cells. Whole-study context: Around 12 libraries, six alpha and six beta, gave approximately 48 million reads.

This clonotype has only one observation. Using its own MiXCR run on the 5' RACE reads, TCRdb lists one record per CDR3 protein. The sample has 300,000 to 400,000 distinct CDR3 sequences; roughly 30% are singletons. The specimen was PBMCs. The sequence derives from a woman aged 18-55 years in good health.

The CDR3 DNA is TGTGCCAGCAGCATAAATTACTTC. Its translation: CASSINYF. This rearrangement joins TRBV21-1 to TRBJ1-2. TRBV21-1 is marked as a pseudogene. The CDR3 consists of 8 residues.